This T cell receptor (beta chain) was identified in a study of neurological immune-mediated disorders. Study-level findings and limits: Whereas HTLV-1-associated myelopathy showed the most TCR clonal expansion, multiple sclerosis showed the least, with levels below those of healthy controls.

The cDNA was synthesized by 5'RACE incorporating 10-nucleotide random UMIs. TCRdb analysed the 5' RACE reads with MiXCR anew, one entry per CDR3 protein. The data contain tens of thousands of distinct CDR3 sequences, roughly 10% of them singletons. Per germline, CDR1 SQVTM and CDR2 ANQGSEA. There are 12 residues in the CDR3. V was shortened by 3 bases and J by 7 bases, with 12 bases between the two germline ends. Time point described: longitudinal time-point 1 (baseline). Preparation of the unsorted libraries drew on 2 million PBMCs stored at -80 C. This clonotype was seen ten or more times. Its antigen is unidentified.

Specimen: PBMCs. The chain employs TRBV29-1 and TRBJ1-2; TRBD1 is a possible D gene (5 bases). The TCR comes from a man aged 25-45 years in good health. DNA for the CDR3: TGCAGCGTTGACGAGGGGTCGGGTGGCTACACCTTC. Its translation is CSVDEGSGGYTF.